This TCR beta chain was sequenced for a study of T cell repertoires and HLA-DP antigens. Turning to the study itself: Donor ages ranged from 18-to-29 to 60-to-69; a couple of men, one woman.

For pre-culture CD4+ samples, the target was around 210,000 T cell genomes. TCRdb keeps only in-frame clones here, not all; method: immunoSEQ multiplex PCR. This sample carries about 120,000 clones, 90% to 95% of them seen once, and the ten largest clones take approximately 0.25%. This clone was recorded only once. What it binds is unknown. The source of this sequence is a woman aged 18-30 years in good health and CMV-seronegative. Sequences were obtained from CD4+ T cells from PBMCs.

In DNA form, the CDR3 reads TGTGCCAGCAGCTTAGGGGGCCAGGGGAACACCGGGGAGCTGTTTTTT. Translating gives CASSLGGQGNTGELFF. The V call is TRBV7-3, the J call TRBJ2-2; weak D call: TRBD1 (6 bases). Trimming removed 2 bases from V and 1 base from J, with 11 bases in between. The CDR3 totals 16 residues. Germline V gene data show CDR1 as SGHTA and CDR2 as FQGTGA.